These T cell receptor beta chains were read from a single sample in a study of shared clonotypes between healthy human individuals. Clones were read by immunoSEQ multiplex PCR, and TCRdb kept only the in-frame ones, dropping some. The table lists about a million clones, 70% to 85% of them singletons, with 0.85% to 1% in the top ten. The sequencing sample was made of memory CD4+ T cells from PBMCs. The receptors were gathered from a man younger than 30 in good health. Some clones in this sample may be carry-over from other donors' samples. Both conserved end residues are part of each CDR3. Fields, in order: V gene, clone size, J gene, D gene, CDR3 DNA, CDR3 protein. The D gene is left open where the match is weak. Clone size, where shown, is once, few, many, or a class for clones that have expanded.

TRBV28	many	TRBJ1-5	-	TGTGCCAGCGTTATGGGAGGAAATCAGCCCCAGCATTTT	CASVMGGNQPQHF
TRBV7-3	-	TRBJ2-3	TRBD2	TGTGCCAGCAGCCGCGGACTAGCGGGAGATTCAGATACGCAGTATTTT	CASSRGLAGDSDTQYF
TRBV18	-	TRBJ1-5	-	TGTGCCAGCTCACCACCGGGGCCAAATCAGCCCCAGCATTTT	CASSPPGPNQPQHF
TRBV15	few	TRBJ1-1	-	TGTGCCACCAGAGTTGGGACAAACCTGAACACTGAAGCTTTCTTT	CATRVGTNLNTEAFF
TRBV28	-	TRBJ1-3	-	TGTGCCACCGACACGGGGGGTAGAAACACCATATATTTT	CATDTGGRNTIYF
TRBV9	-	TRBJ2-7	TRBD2	TGTGCCAGCAGCCCAGACAGCGGGAGGGTCTACGAGCAGTACTTC	CASSPDSGRVYEQYF
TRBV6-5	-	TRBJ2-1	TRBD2	TGTGCCAGCAGTTCGGTAGCGGGAGGGCCTTACAATGAGCAGTTCTTC	CASSSVAGGPYNEQFF
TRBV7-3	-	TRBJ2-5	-	TGTGCCAGCAGCTTCGGGATACAAGAGACCCAGTACTTC	CASSFGIQETQYF
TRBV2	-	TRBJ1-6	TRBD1	TGTGCCAGCAGTGAATCCGACAGGGCCCGTCCTAATTCACCCCTCCACTTT	CASSESDRARPNSPLHF
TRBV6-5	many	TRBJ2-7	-	TGTGCCAGCAGCCCCGGGACCACGCAGCAGTACTTC	CASSPGTTQQYF
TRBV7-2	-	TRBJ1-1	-	TGTGCCAGCAGCCCGAGGCAGGGAATGAACACTGAAGCTTTCTTT	CASSPRQGMNTEAFF
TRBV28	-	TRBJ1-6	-	TGTGCCAGCAGCCTACCGCCCCTCCAGGGCATGGGTTCACCCCTCCACTTT	CASSLPPLQGMGSPLHF
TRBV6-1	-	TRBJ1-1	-	TGTGCCAGCAGTGAGGTACCGGGGACCACTGAAGCTTTCTTT	CASSEVPGTTEAFF
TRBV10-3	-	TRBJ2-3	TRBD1	TGTGCCATCAGGGAGACAGGGGCCTCCACAGATACGCAGTATTTT	CAIRETGASTDTQYF
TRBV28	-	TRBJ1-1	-	TGTGCCAGCAGTTTATCAGGGATCGTAAGAAACACTGAAGCTTTCTTT	CASSLSGIVRNTEAFF
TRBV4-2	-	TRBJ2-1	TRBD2	TGTGCCAGCAGCCAAGGGGCTAGCGGGAGTCTCTACAATGAGCAGTTCTTC	CASSQGASGSLYNEQFF
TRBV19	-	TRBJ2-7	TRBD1	TGTGCCAGTAGGTTGACAGGGGGTCAACCCTACGAGCAGTACTTC	CASRLTGGQPYEQYF
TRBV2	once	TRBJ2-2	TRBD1	TGTGCCAGCAGTTCTCAGGGGGTCGTCAATGGCGGGGAGCTGTTTTTT	CASSSQGVVNGGELFF
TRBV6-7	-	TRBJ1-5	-	TGTGCCAGCAGTTACACAAGGACAGCTTATAGCAATCAGCCCCAGCATTTT	CASSYTRTAYSNQPQHF
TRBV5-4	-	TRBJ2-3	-	TGTGCCAGCAGCCGGGGACTTGAAAGCACAGATACGCAGTATTTT	CASSRGLESTDTQYF
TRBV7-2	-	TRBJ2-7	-	TGTGCCAGCAGCTTAGCCCGGACACGAAACTACGAGCAGTACTTC	CASSLARTRNYEQYF
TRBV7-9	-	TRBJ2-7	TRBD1	TGTGCCAGCAGCTTAGGATCGACAGGGTCCTCCTACGAGCAGTACTTC	CASSLGSTGSSYEQYF
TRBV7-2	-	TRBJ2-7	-	TGTGCCAGCGGCTCCCCCCCGGGCAGCTACGAGCAGTACTTC	CASGSPPGSYEQYF
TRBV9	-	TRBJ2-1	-	TGTGCCAGCAGCGTAGGGGGTGCCTCCTACAATGAGCAGTTCTTC	CASSVGGASYNEQFF
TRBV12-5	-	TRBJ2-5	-	TGTGCTAGTGGTTTGGGGCTAGCGAAGGTGGAGACCCAGTACTTC	CASGLGLAKVETQYF
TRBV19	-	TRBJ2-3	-	TGTGCCAGTAGTATAGGACAGAGCACAGATACGCAGTATTTT	CASSIGQSTDTQYF
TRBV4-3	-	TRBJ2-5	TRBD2	TGCGCCAGCAGCCAAGAATGGCTAGCGGGAGCTCTGACCCAAGAGACCCAGTACTTC	CASSQEWLAGALTQETQYF
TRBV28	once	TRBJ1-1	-	TGTGCCAGCAGTCCCGGGGCAGGGGTCACTGAAGCTTTCTTT	CASSPGAGVTEAFF
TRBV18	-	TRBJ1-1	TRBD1	TGTGCCAGCTCACCAAGGGGACAGGGGATGAACACTGAAGCTTTCTTT	CASSPRGQGMNTEAFF
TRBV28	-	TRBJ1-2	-	TGTGCCAGCAGTACCCCCCACAGGAGGGGTGGCTACACCTTC	CASSTPHRRGGYTF
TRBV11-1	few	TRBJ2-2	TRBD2	TGTGCCAGCAGCTTCCGACTAGCGGGAGATGGGGAGCTGTTTTTT	CASSFRLAGDGELFF
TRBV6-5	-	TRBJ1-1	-	TGTGCCAGCAGTTACAGGGGTATTACTGAAGCTTTCTTT	CASSYRGITEAFF
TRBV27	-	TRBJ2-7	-	TGTGCCAGCAGTTTATCACGAACCGGAACTAAATACGAGCAGTACTTC	CASSLSRTGTKYEQYF
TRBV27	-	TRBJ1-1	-	TGTGCCAGCAGTTTTCGGTTATTTCGGGACACTGAAGCTTTCTTT	CASSFRLFRDTEAFF
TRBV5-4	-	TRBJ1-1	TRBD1	TGTGCCAGCAGCCCGGTGGGCAGACAGGGGAACACTGAAGCTTTCTTT	CASSPVGRQGNTEAFF
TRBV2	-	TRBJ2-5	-	TGTGCCAGCACCAGGGGCGGTGGTCCTCGAGAGACCCAGTACTTC	CASTRGGGPRETQYF
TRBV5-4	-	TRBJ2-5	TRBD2	TGTGCCAGCAGGTCCGGGACTAGCGGACAAGAGACCCAGTACTTC	CASRSGTSGQETQYF
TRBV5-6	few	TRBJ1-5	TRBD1	TGTGCCAGCAGCCGAGTGGGGACAGGGGTCAGTGGTTGGGATCAGCCCCAGCATTTT	CASSRVGTGVSGWDQPQHF
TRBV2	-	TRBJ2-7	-	TGTGCCAGCAGCTGGAACTACGAGCAGTACTTC	CASSWNYEQYF
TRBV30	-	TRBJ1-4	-	TGTGCCTGGAGTGATAACCGGTCTCTGTTTTTT	CAWSDNRSLFF
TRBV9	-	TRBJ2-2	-	TGTGCCAGCAGCGTATCGGTCGAGGACGGGGAGCTGTTTTTT	CASSVSVEDGELFF
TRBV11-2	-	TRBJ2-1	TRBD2	TGTGCCAGCAGCTTAGAGAGCGGGAGTTGGAATGAGCAGTTCTTC	CASSLESGSWNEQFF
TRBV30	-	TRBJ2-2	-	TGTGCCTGGAGTCTTTTAGACACCGGGGAGCTGTTTTTT	CAWSLLDTGELFF
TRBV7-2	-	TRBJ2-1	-	TGTGCCAGCAGCTTTTTGGCAGGGGAGGGTGAGCAGTTCTTC	CASSFLAGEGEQFF
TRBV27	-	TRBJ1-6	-	TGTGCCAGCAGCCCCTTGATGGATTCACCCCTCCACTTT	CASSPLMDSPLHF
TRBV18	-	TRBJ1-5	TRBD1	TGTGCCAGCTCACTGGGGGGACAGGGCGGTCAGCCCCAGCATTTT	CASSLGGQGGQPQHF
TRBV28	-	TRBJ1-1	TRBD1	TGTGCCAGCAGGACAGGGGAGGTGGGAGCTTTCTTT	CASRTGEVGAFF